The 10 T cell receptor beta chains given below trace back to one sample, sequenced in a study of blood T cell repertoires in COVID-19. The data were produced by immunoSEQ multiplex PCR, yet TCRdb's version contains in-frame clones alone and is incomplete. There are about 18,000 clones in the sample; roughly 87% occur only once, and around a sixth lies in the top ten. Sequencing was performed on peripheral blood. The receptors stem from a man aged 45-65 years with active COVID-19.

The J gene is TRBJ1-3, the V gene TRBV28; unclear D gene. Germline V gene data show CDR1 as MDHEN and CDR2 as SYDVKM. The CDR3 totals 14 residues. Trimming stripped 6 bases from V and 4 bases from J, with 13 bases between. CDR3 in amino acids: CASSPAGLGNTIYF. CDR3 nucleotides: TGTGCCAGCAGCCCGGCGGGCTTAGGAAACACCATATATTTT.

The chain employs TRBV27 and TRBJ1-1; a possible D gene is TRBD1 (6 bases). V was trimmed by 5 bases and J by 4 bases, leaving 11 bases between them. The CDR3 contains 13 residues. Per germline, CDR1 MNHEY and CDR2 SMNVEV (reference sequence). The CDR3 here is CASSLRGSTEAFF. In DNA form, the CDR3 reads TGTGCCAGCAGTCTCAGGGGATCCACTGAAGCTTTCTTT.

V is TRBV4-2 and J is TRBJ2-1, with D perhaps TRBD2 (6 bases). Germline CDR1 reads LGHNA; CDR2 reads YNFKEQ. Trimming took 0 bases from V and 5 from J, leaving 17 bases between them. The CDR3 covers 17 residues. CDR3 sequence: CASSQDLLARNHNEQFF. For the CDR3, the DNA is TGTGCCAGCAGCCAAGATCTTCTAGCGCGTAATCACAATGAGCAGTTCTTC.

The chain recombines TRBV2 with TRBJ1-5, with 7 bases matching TRBD1. Losses at the gene ends were 6 bases for V and 3 bases for J; bases not matched to a gene: 5. Germline assignment: CDR1 SNHLY and CDR2 FYNNEI. The CDR3 is made up of 14 amino acids. CDR3 protein: CASRSGQINQPQHF. The DNA for the CDR3 is TGTGCCAGCAGGTCGGGACAGATCAATCAGCCCCAGCATTTT.

The chain uses TRBV7-2 and TRBJ1-3; possibly TRBD1 for D (5 bases). CDR3 length equals 15 residues. The V and J ends lost 3 bases and 0 bases respectively, with 9 bases between them. The germline V gene has CDR1 SGHTA and CDR2 FQGNSA. In DNA form, the CDR3 reads TGTGCCAGCAGCTTTCAGGGACTCTCTGGAAACACCATATATTTT. Translated: CASSFQGLSGNTIYF.

The chain employs TRBV7-2 and TRBJ2-1; 10 bases align to TRBD2. Germline lookup yields CDR1 SGHTA and CDR2 FQGNSA. CDR3 size: 17 residues. With 1 base clipped from V and 5 bases from J, the junction kept 8 bases outside the gene matches. The chain's CDR3 is CASSLEMWLAGDNEQFF. The CDR3 DNA sequence: TGTGCCAGCAGCTTAGAAATGTGGCTAGCGGGAGACAATGAGCAGTTCTTC.

The table lists this clone with a count of one. This CDR3 is CASSSFRVKGEAFF. The CDR3 region has the DNA TGTGCCAGCAGCTCTTTTCGGGTGAAAGGTGAAGCTTTCTTT. This chain links TRBV27 with TRBJ1-1; D is ambiguous. The CDR3 sequence is 14 residues long. CDR1 is MNHEY, CDR2 SMNVEV, per germline (reference sequence). The V and J ends lost 6 bases and 7 bases respectively, with 18 bases between them.

The V call is TRBV6-1, the J call TRBJ2-1; 7 bases fit TRBD2. Per the germline V gene, CDR1 is MNHNS and CDR2 is SASEGT. CDR3 length: 12 amino acids. V was pared by 2 bases and J by 14 bases, with 6 bases of the junction left unmatched. For the CDR3, the DNA is TGTGCCAGCAGTGAATACGGACTAGAGAAGTTCTTC. Translating it yields CASSEYGLEKFF.

The rearrangement links TRBV7-9 to TRBJ2-3, with D possibly matching TRBD2 (6 bases). Per germline, CDR1 SEHNR and CDR2 FQNEAQ (reference sequence). CDR3 size: 16 residues. V was cut by 1 base and J by 0 bases, with 11 bases left in between. The CDR3 spells CASSLGVAESTDTQYF. CDR3 nucleotide sequence: TGTGCCAGCAGCTTAGGTGTAGCGGAAAGCACAGATACGCAGTATTTT.

In this sample, this clone turned up once. The chain is built from TRBV5-5 and TRBJ1-6; no reliable D call. Germline V CDR1 and CDR2: SGHKS, YYEKEE (reference sequence). Trimming took off 6 bases at V and 6 bases at J, with 16 bases between the two ends. The CDR3 is made up of 15 amino acids. As DNA, the CDR3 is TGTGCCAGCACCCAAATAGGGAGATCTAATTCACCCCTCCACTTT. Amino acids: CASTQIGRSNSPLHF.